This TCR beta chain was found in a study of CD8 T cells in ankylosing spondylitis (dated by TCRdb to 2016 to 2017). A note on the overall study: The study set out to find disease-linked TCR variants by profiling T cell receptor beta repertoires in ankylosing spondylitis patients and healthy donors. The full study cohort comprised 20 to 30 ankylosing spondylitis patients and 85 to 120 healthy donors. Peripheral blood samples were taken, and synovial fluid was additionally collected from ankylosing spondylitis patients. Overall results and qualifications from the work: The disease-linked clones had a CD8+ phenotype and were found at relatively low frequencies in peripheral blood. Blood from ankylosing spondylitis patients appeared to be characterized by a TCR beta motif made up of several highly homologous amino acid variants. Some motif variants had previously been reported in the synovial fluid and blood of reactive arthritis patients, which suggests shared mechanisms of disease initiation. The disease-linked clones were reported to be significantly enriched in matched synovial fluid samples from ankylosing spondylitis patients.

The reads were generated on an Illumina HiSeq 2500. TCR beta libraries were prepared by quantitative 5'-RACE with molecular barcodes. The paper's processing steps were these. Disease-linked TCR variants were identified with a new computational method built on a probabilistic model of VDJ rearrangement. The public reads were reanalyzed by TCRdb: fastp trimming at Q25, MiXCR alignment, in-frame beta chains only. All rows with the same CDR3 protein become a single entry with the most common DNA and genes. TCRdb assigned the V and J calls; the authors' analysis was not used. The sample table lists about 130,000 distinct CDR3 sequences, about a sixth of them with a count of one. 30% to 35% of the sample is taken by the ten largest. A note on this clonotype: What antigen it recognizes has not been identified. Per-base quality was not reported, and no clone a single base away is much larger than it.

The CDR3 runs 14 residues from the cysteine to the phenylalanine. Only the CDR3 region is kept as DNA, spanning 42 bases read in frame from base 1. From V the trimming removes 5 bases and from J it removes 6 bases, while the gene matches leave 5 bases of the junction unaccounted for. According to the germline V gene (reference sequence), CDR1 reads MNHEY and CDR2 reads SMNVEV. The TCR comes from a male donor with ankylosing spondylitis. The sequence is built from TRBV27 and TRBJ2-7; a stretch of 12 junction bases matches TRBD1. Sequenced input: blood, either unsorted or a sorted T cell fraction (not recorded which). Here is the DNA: TGTGCCAGCAGTAGCGGGACAGGGGGCCGCGAGCAGTACTTC. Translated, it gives CASSSGTGGREQYF.